What follows are 25 T cell receptor beta chains derived from one specimen sequenced in a study of CD8+ T cells in alopecia areata. RNA was isolated and reverse transcribed to cDNA, the sequencing template. The assay was immunoSEQ multiplex PCR, and TCRdb's table has in-frame clones only and misses some. The sample includes about 140,000 clones, 85% to 90% of them seen just once. Sample treatment: oral pan-JAK inhibitor, 5-10 mg twice daily. Sequenced material: CD8+ T cells sorted from blood, taken at week 4, from a patient treated with tofacitinib. The receptors originated from a human donor with alopecia areata.

The chain links TRBV29-1 to TRBJ2-7, with 8 bases aligning to TRBD1. Germline CDR1 is SQVTM and CDR2 is ANQGSEA. Trimming at V came to 2 bases and at J to 3 bases, leaving 6 bases not matched to a gene. The CDR3 extends over 14 amino acids. The CDR3 spells CSVEKPGGNYEQYF. For the CDR3, the DNA is TGCAGCGTTGAAAAGCCAGGGGGCAACTACGAGCAGTACTTC.

J is TRBJ2-7 and V is TRBV29-1, with TRBD2 matching 7 bases. V was clipped by 4 bases and J by 5 bases; unmatched bases: 14. Germline CDR1 reads SQVTM; CDR2 reads ANQGSEA. The CDR3 consists of 15 residues. The DNA of the CDR3 is TGCAGCGTTGTGTTGGTAGCGGGTCCTGGCCACGAGCAGTACTTC. Its translation: CSVVLVAGPGHEQYF.

This chain joins TRBV4-2 and TRBJ1-5; D gene uncertain. This CDR3 region has 15 residues. Per the germline V gene, CDR1 is LGHNA and CDR2 is YNFKEQ. V lost 4 bases, J lost 1 base, and 11 bases lay in between. The CDR3 nucleotides are TGTGCCAGCAGCCCGACGGCAGAAAGCAATCAGCCCCAGCATTTT. Protein product: CASSPTAESNQPQHF.

CDR3 nucleotides: TGTGCCAGCAGCGTAGGCAGGAACTCCTACGAGCAGTACTTC. Translating gives CASSVGRNSYEQYF. This chain joins TRBV9 and TRBJ2-7; D not certain. From germline, CDR1 is SGDLS and CDR2 YYNGEE. Trimming removed 0 bases from V and 0 bases from J, with 7 bases in between. The CDR3 has 14 amino acids.

This chain uses TRBV29-1 with TRBJ1-1, with D possibly matching TRBD1 (5 bases). Germline CDR1 and CDR2: SQVTM and ANQGSEA. V was cut by 3 bases and J by 4 bases, with 27 bases left in between. The CDR3 sequence is 18 residues long. CDR3 coding DNA: TGCAGCGTTGATGCCATGACAGTCATAAAGAGGTGCAGCACTGAAGCTTTCTTT. Amino acids: CSVDAMTVIKRCSTEAFF. Variable domain in full (rest from reference TRBV29-1 and TRBJ1-1): SAVISQKPSRDICQRGTSLTIQCQVDSQVTMMFWYRQQPGQSLTLIATANQGSEATYESGFVIDKFPISRPNLTFSTLTVSNMSPEDSSIYLCSVDAMTVIKRCSTEAFFGQGTRLTVV.

The chain employs TRBV7-9 and TRBJ2-1; D gene ambiguous. The CDR3 is made up of 13 amino acids. Trimming shortened V by 5 bases and J by 8 bases, and 13 bases separated the two germline ends. Germline V gene data show CDR1 as SEHNR and CDR2 as FQNEAQ (reference sequence). CDR3 residues: CASSPEVLHEQFF. The DNA of the CDR3 is TGTGCCAGCAGCCCTGAGGTATTGCATGAGCAGTTCTTC.

V and J are TRBV13 and TRBJ2-1; 7 nucleotides agree with TRBD2. V shed 4 bases, J shed 9 bases, and the junction held 9 bases outside the gene matches. The CDR3 runs to 14 residues. Germline loops: CDR1 PRHDT, CDR2 FYEKMQ (reference sequence). DNA for the CDR3: TGTGCCAGCAGCTGGGGGGAGGGGCAGAGTGAGCAGTTCTTC. As protein: CASSWGEGQSEQFF.

The genes are TRBV5-1 and TRBJ2-1; no reliable D call. This CDR3 has 12 residues. V lost 4 bases to trimming and J lost 7 bases, with 9 bases between them. From germline, CDR1 is SGHRS and CDR2 YFSETQ. The DNA of the CDR3 is TGCGCCAGCAGCGCCCTGGTAAATGAGCAGTTCTTC. Translated: CASSALVNEQFF.

The J gene is TRBJ2-2, the V gene TRBV29-1; D is unresolved. CDR1 SQVTM and CDR2 ANQGSEA come from the germline V gene. Trimming removed 2 bases from V and 0 bases from J, with 4 bases in between. This CDR3 spans 13 amino acids. The CDR3 region has the DNA TGCAGCGTTGAAATTCCGAACACCGGGGAGCTGTTTTTT. Protein sequence: CSVEIPNTGELFF.

V is TRBV5-6 and J is TRBJ2-1, with D perhaps matching TRBD2 (6 bases). The CDR3 runs to 16 residues. V was cut by 8 bases and J by 2 bases, with 20 bases left in between. Per the germline V gene, CDR1 is SGHDT and CDR2 is YYEEEE. CDR3 bases: TGTGCCAGAAGCCCCCGGAGGGGAAGCGCCTACAATGAGCAGTTCTTC. Translation gives CARSPRRGSAYNEQFF.

Points on this clone: An end of the junction does not agree with germline; a read error may underlie this. The gene calls are TRBV5-1 and TRBJ2-3; no clear D gene. Germline CDR1 is SGHRS and CDR2 is YFSETQ. The CDR3 is 14 amino acids. The chain's CDR3 is CASSLVRFPDTRYF. CDR3 in DNA: TGCGCCAGCAGCTTGGTTCGCTTCCCCGATACGCGGTATTTT. Full variable domain (rest looked up from reference TRBV5-1 and TRBJ2-3): KAGVTQTPRYLIKTRGQQVTLSCSPISGHRSVSWYQQTPGQGLQFLFEYFSETQRNKGNFPGRFSGRQFSNSRSEMNVSTLELGDSALYLCASSLVRFPDTRYFGPGTRLTVL.

V usage is TRBV1 and J usage is TRBJ2-3. TRBV1 is a pseudogene segment. The CDR3 has 12 residues. The CDR3 here is CTSSYYLRAQYF. The CDR3 DNA reads TGCACCAGCAGCTACTACCTTAGGGCGCAGTATTTT.

The CDR3 coding sequence is TGTGCCAGCAGCCGCTCCTACAATGAGCAGTTCTTC. Its protein product is CASSRSYNEQFF. The gene calls are TRBV4-2 and TRBJ2-1, with D uncertain. The CDR3 extends over 12 amino acids. In germline, CDR1 is LGHNA, CDR2 YNFKEQ. Between the trimmed V and J ends, which lost 4 bases and 0 bases, there was a span of 1 base.

J is TRBJ2-7 and V is TRBV5-4; the D gene could be TRBD1 or TRBD2 (5 bases each). The germline V and J ends were trimmed by 4 bases and 4 bases, with 12 bases remaining between them. The CDR3 is made up of 13 amino acids. Germline V lookup: CDR1 SGHNT, CDR2 YYREEE (reference sequence). In DNA, the CDR3 is TGTGCCAGCAGCGCCCTTGAGGGGTACGAGCAGTACTTC. As protein: CASSALEGYEQYF.

The rearrangement uses TRBV29-1 and TRBJ2-7; TRBD2 might be the D (5 bases). V lost 0 bases and J 7 bases, leaving 16 bases between the germline ends. This CDR3 contains 14 residues. The germline gives CDR1 SQVTM, CDR2 ANQGSEA. The CDR3 reads CSVEEGIGTREQYF. The CDR3 region has the DNA TGCAGCGTTGAAGAGGGCATCGGAACTAGGGAGCAGTACTTC.

The CDR3 DNA is TGCAGCGTTGAGGACCCTGACCGGAGGACCTACAATGAGCAGTTCTTC. It specifies CSVEDPDRRTYNEQFF. This chain uses TRBV29-1 with TRBJ2-1, with a tentative D call TRBD2 (5 bases). Germline loops: CDR1 SQVTM, CDR2 ANQGSEA. The CDR3 runs 16 residues. V dropped 3 bases and J dropped 2 bases, with 17 bases sitting between them.

To note about this clone: Other DNA sequences in the sample encode the same CDR3. The chain recombines TRBV27 with TRBJ2-7; 7 positions match TRBD1. The germline V gene encodes CDR1 MNHEY and CDR2 SMNVEV (reference sequence). V shed 5 bases and J 4 bases; nucleotides not matched to a gene: 5. This CDR3 is built from 13 residues. Here the CDR3 DNA reads TGTGCCAGCAGTCTGGGGACAGATTACGAGCAGTACTTC. This encodes CASSLGTDYEQYF.

The V call is TRBV27, the J call TRBJ1-1; the D is unclear. V lost 4 bases to trimming and J lost 2 bases, with 8 bases between them. Germline CDR1 MNHEY, CDR2 SMNVEV (reference sequence). This CDR3 contains 13 residues. The CDR3 sequence is CASSYGVNTEAFF. CDR3 coding DNA: TGTGCCAGCAGTTATGGGGTCAACACTGAAGCTTTCTTT.

This sequence joins TRBV6-6 and TRBJ2-3, with TRBD1 as a possible D gene (7 bases). Looked up from germline, CDR1 is MNHNY and CDR2 is SVGAGI (reference sequence). Deletions cut 10 bases from V and 2 bases from J, with 16 bases between. The CDR3 has 14 amino acids. The CDR3 coding sequence is TGTGCCATCCGTCAGGGGGGAAACACAGATACGCAGTATTTT. It encodes CAIRQGGNTDTQYF.

The rearrangement links TRBV29-1 to TRBJ2-3; 10 bases align to TRBD2. With 3 bases clipped from V and 7 bases from J, the junction kept 7 bases outside the gene matches. The CDR3 sequence is 14 residues long. CDR1 is SQVTM and CDR2 is ANQGSEA in the germline V gene. The CDR3 reads CSVEERGGIYTQYF. The CDR3 DNA reads as TGCAGCGTTGAGGAGCGGGGGGGCATATATACGCAGTATTTT.

This clone was counted a single time. V is TRBV27 and J is TRBJ2-1; no definite D call. Germline V gene data show CDR1 as MNHEY and CDR2 as SMNVEV (reference sequence). V lost 6 bases and J lost 0, with 9 bases in between. This CDR3 region has 14 residues. The CDR3 sequence is CASSESSSYNEQFF. In DNA, the CDR3 is TGTGCCAGCAGCGAATCCAGCTCCTACAATGAGCAGTTCTTC.

The chain has TRBV25-1 and TRBJ2-2; D is unclear. CDR3 size: 16 residues. Germline CDR1 MGHDK, CDR2 SYGVNS. V dropped 8 bases and J dropped 6 bases, with 22 bases sitting between them. CDR3: CASLRRGPSKAGELFF. The CDR3 DNA reads TGTGCCAGCCTTCGGAGAGGACCTTCAAAGGCCGGGGAGCTGTTTTTT.

V usage is TRBV19 and J usage is TRBJ2-3, with D hard to call. Looked up from germline, CDR1 is LNHDA and CDR2 is SQIVND (reference sequence). The CDR3 is made up of 15 amino acids. V lost 2 bases and J 2 bases, leaving 11 bases between the germline ends. The CDR3 spells CASSITTSVTDTQYF. The CDR3 nucleotides read TGTGCCAGTAGTATAACTACATCAGTCACAGATACGCAGTATTTT.

With respect to this clone: This same CDR3 is encoded by further DNA sequences in the sample. The V and J genes are TRBV11-2 and TRBJ2-7; no clear D. CDR1 and CDR2 (germline): SGHAT, FQNNGV. The CDR3 covers 11 residues. V was cut by 4 bases and J by 2 bases, with 3 bases left in between. The CDR3 protein is CASSSTYEQYF. The CDR3 DNA reads TGTGCCAGCAGCTCAACCTACGAGCAGTACTTC.

This sequence joins TRBV29-1 and TRBJ1-5; TRBD1 matches 9 bases. CDR1 and CDR2 (germline): SQVTM, ANQGSEA. The CDR3 runs to 14 residues. V was clipped by 7 bases and J by 7 bases; unmatched bases: 11. The CDR3 is CSDRTGGNTQPQHF. For the CDR3, the DNA is TGCAGCGACCGAACAGGGGGCAATACGCAGCCCCAGCATTTT. The variable domain in full, with the rest retrieved from reference TRBV29-1 and TRBJ1-5, is SAVISQKPSRDICQRGTSLTIQCQVDSQVTMMFWYRQQPGQSLTLIATANQGSEATYESGFVIDKFPISRPNLTFSTLTVSNMSPEDSSIYLCSDRTGGNTQPQHFGDGTRLSIL.